Listed here are 21 T cell receptor beta chains from one sample, sequenced in a study of blood T cell repertoires in COVID-19. The method was immunoSEQ multiplex PCR; TCRdb's version includes in-frame clones alone and lacks a portion of them. The sample consists of approximately 470,000 clones, 80% to 90% of them appearing once. Sequencing used peripheral blood. All receptors derive from a human donor in a cohort sampled during active COVID-19.

This clone was found once. The J gene is TRBJ1-3, the V gene TRBV3-1 (or the pseudogene TRBV3-2); D unclear. From germline, CDR1 is LGHDT and CDR2 YNNKEL (reference sequence). The CDR3 is 16 residues long. V lost 0 bases, J lost 1 base, and 10 bases lay in between. CDR3 DNA sequence: TGTGCCAGCAGCCAAGACCTGGGCCAATCTGGAAACACCATATATTTT. This translates into CASSQDLGQSGNTIYF.

This clone was seen a few times. The V gene is TRBV12-3 or TRBV12-4, the J gene TRBJ2-3; D might be TRBD2 (5 bases). The CDR3 is made up of 13 amino acids. V lost 5 bases and J 6 bases, leaving 12 bases between the germline ends. CDR3 protein: CASSPRAADTQYF. The CDR3, as DNA: TGTGCCAGCAGTCCTAGAGCGGCGGATACGCAGTATTTT.

The chain employs TRBV2 and TRBJ2-5; D possibly corresponds to TRBD1 (5 bases). Germline-derived CDR1 and CDR2 are SNHLY and FYNNEI. Trimming removed 5 bases at V and 4 bases at J, with 11 bases between. There are 13 residues in the CDR3. The CDR3 coding sequence is TGTGCCAGCAGTTTTCAGGGCCCAGAGACCCAGTACTTC. Protein sequence: CASSFQGPETQYF.

This clone was recorded only once. The rearrangement uses TRBV27 and TRBJ2-7, with 10 bases that match TRBD2. The junction had 6 bases not matched to a gene; V was cut back by 6 bases and J by 4 bases. This CDR3 contains 14 residues. Germline assignment: CDR1 MNHEY and CDR2 SMNVEV (reference sequence). The CDR3 reads CASRRTSGGYEQYF. CDR3 in DNA: TGTGCCAGCAGACGGACTAGCGGCGGGTACGAGCAGTACTTC.

The table lists this clone with a few counts. The chain is built from TRBV28 and TRBJ2-1, with D maybe TRBD1 (5 bases). V shed 6 bases and J shed 13 bases, with 16 bases lying between them. Germline CDR1 and CDR2: MDHEN and SYDVKM. The CDR3 runs to 12 residues. In DNA form, the CDR3 reads TGTGCCAGCAGCATTGACAGAGAACCACAGTTCTTC. Translating gives CASSIDREPQFF.

This clone was observed once. The genes are TRBV19 and TRBJ2-7, with 9 bases aligning to TRBD1. J gave up 5 bases and V 8 bases, and 7 bases lay outside the gene matches. The germline CDR1 and CDR2 sequences are LNHDA and SQIVND (reference sequence). The CDR3 length is 13 residues. The CDR3 DNA sequence: TGTGCCAGTGAGGGACAGGGACATGACGAGCAGTACTTC. Amino acid sequence: CASEGQGHDEQYF.

V usage is TRBV15 and J usage is TRBJ2-4, with 9 bases lining up with TRBD1. The CDR3 runs to 17 residues. V was pared by 4 bases and J by 0 bases, with 7 bases of the junction left unmatched. CDR1 is LNHNV and CDR2 is YYDKDF in the germline V gene (reference sequence). The CDR3 is CATSIWTGEIAKNIQYF. CDR3 sequence (DNA): TGTGCCACCAGCATATGGACAGGGGAGATAGCCAAAAACATTCAGTACTTC.

The V gene is TRBV19, the J gene TRBJ1-1, with a tentative D call TRBD1 (6 bases). V dropped 3 bases and J dropped 4 bases, with 9 bases sitting between them. The CDR3 totals 13 residues. Germline V gives CDR1 LNHDA, CDR2 SQIVND (reference sequence). In DNA form, the CDR3 reads TGTGCCAGTAGTATGACAGGAGGCACTGAAGCTTTCTTT. Residues: CASSMTGGTEAFF.

The J gene is TRBJ1-1, the V gene TRBV3-1 (or the pseudogene TRBV3-2); 10 bases agree with TRBD1. The CDR3 is made up of 13 amino acids. Germline V gives CDR1 LGHDT, CDR2 YNNKEL (reference sequence). With V trimmed by 4 bases and J by 10 bases, 6 bases remained unmatched. This chain's CDR3 is CASSPRQGAGAFF. DNA of the CDR3: TGTGCCAGCAGCCCCCGACAGGGGGCGGGAGCTTTCTTT.

The chain is built from TRBV28 and TRBJ1-6; 8 bases align to TRBD1. Trimming took 1 base from V and 7 from J; bases not matched to a gene: 3. Germline values: CDR1 MDHEN, CDR2 SYDVKM. The CDR3 is 15 residues long. The DNA for the CDR3 is TGTGCCAGCAGTTTATATCGGACAGGGAATTCACCCCTCCACTTT. Its translation is CASSLYRTGNSPLHF.

The chain's CDR3 is CASSVIRENYGYTF. CDR3 coding DNA: TGTGCCAGCAGTGTAATTCGGGAGAACTATGGCTACACCTTC. This chain connects TRBV2 to TRBJ1-2; unclear D gene. Germline lookup yields CDR1 SNHLY and CDR2 FYNNEI. Between the trimmed V and J ends, which lost 4 bases and 2 bases, there was a span of 11 bases. The CDR3 runs 14 residues.

This chain uses TRBV4-1 with TRBJ2-7; 9 nucleotides match TRBD1. CDR3 length equals 15 residues. CDR1 and CDR2 from the germline V gene are MGHRA and YSYEKL. After removal of 3 bases from V and 3 bases from J, the junction contained 6 bases not matched to a gene. CDR3 nucleotide sequence: TGCGCCAGCAGCCAGTCCGGGACAGGGCTCTACGAGCAGTACTTC. Translated: CASSQSGTGLYEQYF.

This sequence joins TRBV30 and TRBJ1-2; no definite D call. Germline CDR1 GTSNPN, CDR2 SVGIG (reference sequence). CDR3 length equals 13 residues. The germline V and J ends were trimmed by 4 bases and 6 bases, with 15 bases remaining between them. The CDR3 DNA reads TGTGCCTGGAATCTGGCGGCTCTGGATGGCTACACCTTC. Protein product: CAWNLAALDGYTF.

The DNA for the CDR3 is TGTGCCAGCACCCCGGGACAGGCCATGAACACTGAAGCTTTCTTT. Protein sequence: CASTPGQAMNTEAFF. The J gene is TRBJ1-1, the V gene TRBV28, with 8 nucleotides matching TRBD1. Trimming took 7 bases from V and 0 from J; bases not matched to a gene: 7. The germline V gene has CDR1 MDHEN and CDR2 SYDVKM. This CDR3 region has 15 residues.

The CDR3 nucleotides read TGCGCCAGCAGCGTGGGACAGGGGAAGAACACCGGGGAGCTGTTTTTT. This codes for CASSVGQGKNTGELFF. The chain joins TRBV5-1 to TRBJ2-2; 10 bases agree with TRBD1. This CDR3 region has 16 residues. Germline V gene lookup returns CDR1 SGHRS and CDR2 YFSETQ. Losses at the gene ends were 4 bases for V and 1 base for J; bases not matched to a gene: 4.

The J gene is TRBJ2-1, the V gene TRBV29-1; perhaps TRBD2 as D (6 bases). CDR1 is SQVTM and CDR2 is ANQGSEA in the germline V gene. V gave up 5 bases and J gave up 8 bases, with 13 bases separating them. This CDR3 is 12 amino acids long. The CDR3 is CSVPGVADEQFF. The CDR3, as DNA: TGCAGCGTTCCGGGGGTGGCCGATGAGCAGTTCTTC.

This clone appeared a few times. The rearrangement uses TRBV5-4 and TRBJ1-1; D gene unclear. Deletions cut 0 bases from V and 2 bases from J, with 20 bases between. Germline CDR1 is SGHNT and CDR2 is YYREEE (reference sequence). The length of the CDR3 is 18 residues. The CDR3 DNA reads TGTGCCAGCAGCTTGGGGGGAAGGAGGTCCCCCCCCAACACTGAAGCTTTCTTT. Translation: CASSLGGRRSPPNTEAFF.

This clone was detected a few times. This rearrangement joins TRBV28 to TRBJ1-5; 9 bases map to TRBD1. Looked up from germline, CDR1 is MDHEN and CDR2 is SYDVKM. With V trimmed by 6 bases and J by 1 base, 10 bases remained unmatched. The CDR3 is made up of 17 amino acids. In nucleotides, the CDR3 is TGTGCCAGCAGGAGACAGGGGGTAATGAGGAGCAATCAGCCCCAGCATTTT. Translating gives CASRRQGVMRSNQPQHF.

The CDR3 protein is CASSRDLGGETQYF. The CDR3 DNA reads TGTGCCAGCAGCCGGGACCTCGGGGGGGAGACCCAGTACTTC. The genes are TRBV6-6 and TRBJ2-5; TRBD2 matches 7 bases. CDR1 and CDR2 from the germline V gene are MNHNY and SVGAGI (reference sequence). J gave up 5 bases and V 6 bases, and 9 bases lay outside the gene matches. The CDR3 contains 14 residues.

This clone was counted once. The rearrangement links TRBV2 to TRBJ1-1; unclear D gene. V was trimmed by 7 bases and J by 0 bases, leaving 12 bases between them. Germline CDR1 reads SNHLY; CDR2 reads FYNNEI. This CDR3 spans 14 amino acids. Written as DNA, the CDR3 is TGTGCCAGCAATAGGAGGGCTTTGAACACTGAAGCTTTCTTT. This gives the protein CASNRRALNTEAFF.

This chain joins TRBV5-4 and TRBJ2-5, with TRBD1 identical over 11 bases. Germline V gene lookup returns CDR1 SGHNT and CDR2 YYREEE (reference sequence). V lost 3 bases to trimming and J lost 2 bases; unmatched junction nucleotides: 3. CDR3 length equals 15 residues. The CDR3 loop is CASSWTGGGQETQYF. In DNA, the CDR3 is TGTGCCAGCAGCTGGACAGGGGGCGGTCAAGAGACCCAGTACTTC.